This TCR beta chain appears in the sequencing data of a study of T-cell memory formation after mild COVID-19. TCRdb processed the 5' RACE reads anew with MiXCR; each CDR3 protein has one entry. The sample consists of about 470,000 distinct CDR3 sequences, roughly 23% of them appearing once. V gave up 1 base and J gave up 0 bases, with 10 bases separating them. The CDR3 extends over 16 amino acids. Germline V lookup: CDR1 MGHRA, CDR2 YSYEKL. This sequence originates from an adult woman who had mild COVID-19 (a few samples of this study predate the infection). Cell type and time point are not known. The sequencing input was PBMCs or a T cell subset sorted from them (not recorded which). The chain uses TRBV4-1 and TRBJ1-5, with unresolved D. For the CDR3, the DNA is TGCGCCAGCAGCCAAGGAAAAGGCTTTAGCAATCAGCCCCAGCATTTT. Translated, it gives CASSQGKGFSNQPQHF.